The following is a T cell receptor (beta chain) sequence with its context. Trimming took off 1 base at V and 1 base at J, with 10 bases between the two ends. There are 14 residues in the CDR3. Germline CDR1 GTSNPN, CDR2 SVGIG (reference sequence). This specimen comes from a study of CD4+ T cells in melanoma. Data came from immunoSEQ multiplex PCR; TCRdb stores just in-frame clones and leaves some out. The sample shows 13,000 or so clones, about 71% of them seen only once. The clonotype was recovered from a human donor with melanoma. This chain joins TRBV30 and TRBJ1-2, with D unresolved. Sequencing was done on a sample of cells from a culture (not recorded whether cultured in vitro). The CDR3 sequence: CAWSALTLNYGYTF. The CDR3 coding sequence is TGTGCCTGGAGTGCGCTGACACTTAACTATGGCTACACCTTC.